The sequence of this TCR beta chain was determined in a study of T cell responses to AZD1222 COVID-19 vaccine (dated by TCRdb to 2020 to 2023). For the study in its entirety: TCR sequencing covered fewer than 250 trial participants: 200 to 220 given two doses of AZD1222 and 26 given two doses of MenACWY control vaccine. Trial participants were enrolled by age into subgroups of 18-55, 56-69 and 70-plus years, and around 150, 29 and 61 TCR-sequenced participants, respectively, were included in these subgroups. Broader findings and caveats from the paper: Vaccine-associated CD4 TCRs spanned the whole spike protein, with dominant responses in regions 160-218 and 743-854. A significant rise in spike-specific TCR breadth and depth was observed after two AZD1222 doses relative to day 0 and relative to MenACWY recipients. No day 14 peak-response samples were available, so repertoires were characterized only after the peak T cell response. Conclusions about previously exposed vaccinees are limited because only six or seven AZD1222 recipients were SARS-CoV-2 seropositive at baseline. In the small 56-69-year group, the increase in depth fell short of significance, most likely because of low power. Participants were mostly white British and included more females than males, and it was suggested by the authors that clonal diversity may have been underestimated. Reportedly, almost half of the unique spike-specific TCRs recognized epitopes lying outside the regions that are mutated in the B.1.351 and B.1.1.7 variants.

Interpreted using the paper, the time point label stands for: about 28 days (+/-7) after the second vaccine dose. AZD1222 recipients whose second dose came at about 4 weeks and those whose second dose came at about 12 weeks were combined into one group, since spike-specific TCR depth and breadth did not differ between the two schedules. Vaccinee samples came from UK trials COV001 and COV002, including a single-blind randomized controlled phase 2/3 trial of AZD1222 (ChAdOx1 nCoV-19) in healthy adults. For TCRbeta chain sequencing, PBMC samples from trial participants were taken at day 0 and at day 28 after the second dose. Trimming takes 1 base from V and 4 bases from J, and the germline ends sit 10 bases apart. From its cysteine to its phenylalanine, the CDR3 spans 14 amino acids. The retained sequence is limited to the CDR3, 42 bases, with the frame set at the first base. CDR1 and CDR2 are drawn from the germline V gene: KGHSH, LQKENI.

As to this clone: Its specific antigen is unknown. It has no much larger one-base neighbor in the sample; base qualities were not kept.

The CDR3 regions of human TCRbeta chains were subjected to immunosequencing. The authors' pipeline ran thus. TCRs in the repertoires were compared against a reference library of SARS-CoV-2-specific TCRs that had been generated with the MIRA antigen-specificity platform. Breadth was defined as the fraction of unique TCRs that were SARS-CoV-2-associated, and depth was defined as the fraction of total T cells that were SARS-CoV-2-associated. Using the MIRA data, each spike-specific TCR was mapped to the spike region that the TCR reacts to and placed in a CD4 or CD8 class. Log10-transformed breadth and depth values were compared by one-way ANOVA with Sidak's multiple comparisons tests. TCRdb carries this immuneACCESS record with in-frame sequences only. Its versions omit some clonotypes, under half of them owing to an unresolved V gene in the studies checked, with the rest unexplained. Clone size and V and J calls were adopted from that table, with D and trimming inferred from the DNA. The sample records about 150,000 clones, 80% to 95% of which are singletons. Clones ranked in the top ten supply 4% of the sample.

The chain couples TRBV18 to TRBJ1-2; too little of a D gene remains to name it. The source of this sequence is an adult who received the AZD1222 COVID-19 vaccine. Source: peripheral blood, taken 28 days after the second AZD1222 dose. Read as DNA, the sequence is TGTGCCAGCTCACCACGGCAGGTCACCTATGGCTACACCTTC. Translated, this is CASSPRQVTYGYTF.